This T cell receptor beta chain derives from a study of blood T cells in healthy people across ages. Trimming stripped 4 bases from V and 4 bases from J, with 15 bases between. This CDR3 has 15 amino acids. Germline CDR1 reads SGDLS; CDR2 reads YYNGEE. A second PCR, run for roughly 6 to 11 cycles, used a sample-barcoded 5' primer plus a J-beta primer mix. MiXCR, applied by TCRdb to the 5' RACE reads, yields one record per CDR3 protein. This table holds hundreds of thousands of distinct CDR3 sequences, about 29% found once. This clonotype appeared many times. This same sample was also part of a study on T cells of mothers and their children.

The chain is built from TRBV9 and TRBJ1-5; weak D call: TRBD1 (5 bases). The sequenced sample consisted of blood. This sequence was found in a boy aged 2 to 10 in good health. The CDR3 DNA is TGTGCCAGCAGCCCTGGGCCGGGGGAGAATCAGCCCCAGCATTTT. Translation: CASSPGPGENQPQHF.